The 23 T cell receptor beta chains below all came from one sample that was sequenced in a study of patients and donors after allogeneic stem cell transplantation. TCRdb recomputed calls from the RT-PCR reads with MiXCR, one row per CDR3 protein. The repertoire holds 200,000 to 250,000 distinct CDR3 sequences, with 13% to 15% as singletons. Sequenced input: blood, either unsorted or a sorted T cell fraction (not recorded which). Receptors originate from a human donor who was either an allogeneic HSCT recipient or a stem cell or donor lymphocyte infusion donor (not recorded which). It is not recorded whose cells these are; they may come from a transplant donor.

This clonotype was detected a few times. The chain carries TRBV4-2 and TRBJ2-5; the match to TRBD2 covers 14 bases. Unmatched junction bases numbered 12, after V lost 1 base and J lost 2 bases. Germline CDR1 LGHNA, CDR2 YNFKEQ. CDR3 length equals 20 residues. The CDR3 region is CASSQGTSGGQTSTQETQYF. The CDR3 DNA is TGTGCCAGCAGCCAAGGGACTAGCGGGGGGCAAACGTCGACGCAAGAGACCCAGTACTTC.

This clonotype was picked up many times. The CDR3 is CASSLSVSGELFF. The CDR3 region has the DNA TGCGCCAGCAGCTTGTCGGTGTCCGGGGAGCTGTTTTTT. The chain employs TRBV5-1 and TRBJ2-2; D is uncertain. V was shortened by 1 base and J by 6 bases, with 7 bases between the two germline ends. The CDR3 is 13 amino acids. Germline V gene sequence: CDR1 SGHRS, CDR2 YFSETQ.

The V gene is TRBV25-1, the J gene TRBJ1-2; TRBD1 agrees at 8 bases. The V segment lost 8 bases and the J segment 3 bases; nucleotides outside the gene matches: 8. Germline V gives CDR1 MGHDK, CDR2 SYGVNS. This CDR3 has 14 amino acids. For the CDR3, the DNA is TGTGCCAGCGCCCGGACAGGGAGTGACTATGGCTACACCTTC. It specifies CASARTGSDYGYTF.

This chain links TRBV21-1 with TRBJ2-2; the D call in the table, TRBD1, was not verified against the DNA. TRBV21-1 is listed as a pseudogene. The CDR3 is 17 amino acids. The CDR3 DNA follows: TGTGCCAGCAGCTCGATAGGGGGGGGCGCGTACACCGGGGAGCTGTTTTTT. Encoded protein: CASSSIGGGAYTGELFF.

This CDR3 is CASTSGTSGKETQYF. In nucleotides, the CDR3 is TGTGCCAGTACCAGCGGGACTAGCGGGAAAGAGACCCAGTACTTC. The chain carries TRBV19 and TRBJ2-5; TRBD2 matches at 13 bases. The CDR3 contains 15 residues. V was pared by 7 bases and J by 3 bases, with 5 bases of the junction left unmatched. Germline CDR1 and CDR2: LNHDA and SQIVND (reference sequence).

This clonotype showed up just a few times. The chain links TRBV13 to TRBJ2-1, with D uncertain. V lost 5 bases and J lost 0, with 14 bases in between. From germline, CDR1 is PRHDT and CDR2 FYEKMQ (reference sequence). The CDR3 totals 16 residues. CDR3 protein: CASSPILESSYNEQFF. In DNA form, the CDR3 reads TGTGCCAGCAGCCCAATACTGGAGAGCTCCTACAATGAGCAGTTCTTC.

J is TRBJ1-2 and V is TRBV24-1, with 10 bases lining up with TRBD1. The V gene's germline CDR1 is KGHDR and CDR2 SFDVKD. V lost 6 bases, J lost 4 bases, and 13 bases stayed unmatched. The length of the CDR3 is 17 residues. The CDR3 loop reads CATSRSGQGEMSYGYTF. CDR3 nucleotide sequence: TGTGCCACCAGTAGGTCAGGACAGGGGGAGATGAGCTATGGCTACACCTTC.

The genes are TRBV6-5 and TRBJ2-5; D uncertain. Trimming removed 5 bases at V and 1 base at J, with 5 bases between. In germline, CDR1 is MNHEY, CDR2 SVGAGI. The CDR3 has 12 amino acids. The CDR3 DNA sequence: TGTGCCAGCAGTACGCCCCAAGAGACCCAGTACTTC. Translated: CASSTPQETQYF.

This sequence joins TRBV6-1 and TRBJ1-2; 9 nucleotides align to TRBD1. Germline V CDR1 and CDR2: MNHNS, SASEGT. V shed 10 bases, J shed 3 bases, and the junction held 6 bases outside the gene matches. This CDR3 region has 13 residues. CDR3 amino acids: CATRTGADYGYTF. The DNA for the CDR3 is TGTGCCACCAGGACAGGGGCGGACTATGGCTACACCTTC.

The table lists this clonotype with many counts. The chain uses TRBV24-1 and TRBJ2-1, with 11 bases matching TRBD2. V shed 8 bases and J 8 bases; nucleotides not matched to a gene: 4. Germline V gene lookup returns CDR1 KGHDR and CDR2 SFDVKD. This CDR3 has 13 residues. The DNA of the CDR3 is TGTGCCACCACTAGCGGGAGGTTCGATGAGCAGTTCTTC. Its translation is CATTSGRFDEQFF.

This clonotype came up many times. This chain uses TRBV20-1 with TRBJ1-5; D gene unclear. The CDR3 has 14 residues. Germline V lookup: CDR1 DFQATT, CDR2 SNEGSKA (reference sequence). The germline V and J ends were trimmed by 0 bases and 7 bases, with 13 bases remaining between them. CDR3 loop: CSARDVGVRQPQHF. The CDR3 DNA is TGCAGTGCTAGAGATGTTGGGGTAAGGCAGCCCCAGCATTTT.

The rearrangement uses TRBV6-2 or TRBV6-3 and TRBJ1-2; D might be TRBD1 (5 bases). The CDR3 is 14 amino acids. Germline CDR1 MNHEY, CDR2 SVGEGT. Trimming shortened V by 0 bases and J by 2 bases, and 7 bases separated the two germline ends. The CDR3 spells CASSYSTVNYGYTF. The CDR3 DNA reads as TGTGCCAGCAGTTACTCGACAGTAAACTATGGCTACACCTTC.

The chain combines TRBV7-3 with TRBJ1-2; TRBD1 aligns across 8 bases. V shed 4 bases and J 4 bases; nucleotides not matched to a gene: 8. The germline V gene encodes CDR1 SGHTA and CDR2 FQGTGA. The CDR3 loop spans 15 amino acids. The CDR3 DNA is TGTGCCAGCAGCTCAGGGGCCGACAGGGGCTATGGCTACACCTTC. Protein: CASSSGADRGYGYTF.

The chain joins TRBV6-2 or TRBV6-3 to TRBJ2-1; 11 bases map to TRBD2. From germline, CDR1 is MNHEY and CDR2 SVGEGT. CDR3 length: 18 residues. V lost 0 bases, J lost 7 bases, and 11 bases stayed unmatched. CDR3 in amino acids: CASSYSTSSGGAVNEQFF. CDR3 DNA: TGTGCCAGCAGTTACTCGACTAGTAGCGGGGGGGCCGTTAATGAGCAGTTCTTC.

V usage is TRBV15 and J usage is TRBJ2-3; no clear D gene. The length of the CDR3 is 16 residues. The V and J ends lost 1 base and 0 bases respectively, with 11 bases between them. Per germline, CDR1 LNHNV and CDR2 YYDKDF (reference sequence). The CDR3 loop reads CATSRVKTASTDTQYF. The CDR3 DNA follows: TGTGCCACCAGCAGAGTCAAAACAGCTAGCACAGATACGCAGTATTTT.

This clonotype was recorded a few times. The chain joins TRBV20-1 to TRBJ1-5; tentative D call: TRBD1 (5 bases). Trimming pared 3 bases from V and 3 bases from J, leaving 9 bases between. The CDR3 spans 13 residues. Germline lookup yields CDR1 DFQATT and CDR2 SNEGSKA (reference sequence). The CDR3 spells CSARQTDNQPQHF. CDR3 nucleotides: TGCAGTGCTAGGCAGACAGACAATCAGCCCCAGCATTTT.

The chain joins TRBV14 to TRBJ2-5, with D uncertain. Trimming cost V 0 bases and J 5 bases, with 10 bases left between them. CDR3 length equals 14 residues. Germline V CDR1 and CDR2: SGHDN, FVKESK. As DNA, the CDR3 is TGTGCCAGCAGCCAAGATGACGTCAGGGAGACCCAGTACTTC. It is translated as CASSQDDVRETQYF.

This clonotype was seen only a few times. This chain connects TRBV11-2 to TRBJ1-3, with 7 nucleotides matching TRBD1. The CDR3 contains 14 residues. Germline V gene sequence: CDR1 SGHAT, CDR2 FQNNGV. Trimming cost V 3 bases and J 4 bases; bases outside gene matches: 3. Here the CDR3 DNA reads TGTGCCAGCAGCTTCGACAGGGCGGGAAACACCATATATTTT. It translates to CASSFDRAGNTIYF. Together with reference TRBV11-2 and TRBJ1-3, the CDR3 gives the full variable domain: EAGVAQSPRYKIIEKRQSVAFWCNPISGHATLYWYQQILGQGPKLLIQFQNNGVVDDSQLPKDRFSAERLKGVDSTLKIQPAKLEDSAVYLCASSFDRAGNTIYFGEGSWLTVV.

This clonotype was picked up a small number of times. The CDR3 DNA follows: TGCAGTGCTAGAGACCGGGACAGGGGTGGGGAGACCCAGTACTTC. This encodes CSARDRDRGGETQYF. The chain carries TRBV20-1 and TRBJ2-5, with TRBD1 matching over 10 bases. CDR3 length: 15 amino acids. The trim removed 0 bases at V and 5 bases at J, leaving 6 bases unmatched. The germline V gene encodes CDR1 DFQATT and CDR2 SNEGSKA (reference sequence).

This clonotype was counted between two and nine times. The CDR3 reads CAVSKGLAYNEQFF. DNA for the CDR3: TGTGCCGTAAGTAAGGGACTAGCGTACAATGAGCAGTTCTTC. V and J are TRBV11-2 and TRBJ2-1, with 10 bases identical to TRBD2. This CDR3 is built from 14 residues. Germline V gene data show CDR1 as SGHAT and CDR2 as FQNNGV. Trimming cost V 11 bases and J 4 bases; bases outside gene matches: 8.

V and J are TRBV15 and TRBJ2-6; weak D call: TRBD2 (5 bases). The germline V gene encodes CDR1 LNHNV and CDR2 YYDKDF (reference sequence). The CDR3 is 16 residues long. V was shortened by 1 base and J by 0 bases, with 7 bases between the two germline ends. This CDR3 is CATSRAGSSGANVLTF. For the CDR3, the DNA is TGTGCCACCAGCAGAGCGGGGAGCTCTGGGGCCAACGTCCTGACTTTC.

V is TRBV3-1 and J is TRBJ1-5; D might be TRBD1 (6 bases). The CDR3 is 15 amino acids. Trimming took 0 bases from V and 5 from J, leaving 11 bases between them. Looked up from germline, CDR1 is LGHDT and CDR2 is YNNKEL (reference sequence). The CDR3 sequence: CASSQDQGPYQPQHF. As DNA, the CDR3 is TGTGCCAGCAGCCAAGACCAGGGGCCCTATCAGCCCCAGCATTTT.

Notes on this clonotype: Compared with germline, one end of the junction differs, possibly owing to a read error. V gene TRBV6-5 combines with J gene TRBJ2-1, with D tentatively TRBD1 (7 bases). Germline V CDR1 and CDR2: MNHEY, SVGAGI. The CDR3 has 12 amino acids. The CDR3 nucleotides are TGTGCCAGCAGTCCCCGCAGGGGGGAGCCGTTCTTC. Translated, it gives CASSPRRGEPFF.